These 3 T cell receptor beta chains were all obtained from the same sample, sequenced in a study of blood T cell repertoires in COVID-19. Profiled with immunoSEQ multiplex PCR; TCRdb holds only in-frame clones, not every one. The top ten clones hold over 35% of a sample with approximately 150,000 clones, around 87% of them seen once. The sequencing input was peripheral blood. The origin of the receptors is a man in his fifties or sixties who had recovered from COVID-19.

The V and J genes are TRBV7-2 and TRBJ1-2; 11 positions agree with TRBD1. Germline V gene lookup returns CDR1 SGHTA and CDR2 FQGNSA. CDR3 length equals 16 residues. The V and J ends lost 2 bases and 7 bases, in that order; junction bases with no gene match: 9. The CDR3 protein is CASSLSTPGTGGGYTF. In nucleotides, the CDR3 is TGTGCCAGCAGCTTATCAACTCCGGGGACAGGGGGTGGCTACACCTTC.

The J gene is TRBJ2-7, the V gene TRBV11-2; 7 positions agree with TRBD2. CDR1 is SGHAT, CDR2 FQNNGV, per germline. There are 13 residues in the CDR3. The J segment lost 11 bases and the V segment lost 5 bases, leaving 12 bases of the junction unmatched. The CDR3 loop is CASSPSGAGNKYF. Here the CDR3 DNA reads TGTGCCAGCAGCCCTAGCGGCGCGGGGAACAAGTACTTC.

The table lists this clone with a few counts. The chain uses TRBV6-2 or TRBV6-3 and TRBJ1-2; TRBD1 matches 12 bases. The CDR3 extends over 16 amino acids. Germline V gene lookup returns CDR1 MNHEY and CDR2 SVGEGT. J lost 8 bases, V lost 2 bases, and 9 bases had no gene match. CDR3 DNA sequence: TGTGCCAGCAGTTACCTATCCGGGACAGGGGGCCTCGGCTACACCTTC. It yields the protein CASSYLSGTGGLGYTF.